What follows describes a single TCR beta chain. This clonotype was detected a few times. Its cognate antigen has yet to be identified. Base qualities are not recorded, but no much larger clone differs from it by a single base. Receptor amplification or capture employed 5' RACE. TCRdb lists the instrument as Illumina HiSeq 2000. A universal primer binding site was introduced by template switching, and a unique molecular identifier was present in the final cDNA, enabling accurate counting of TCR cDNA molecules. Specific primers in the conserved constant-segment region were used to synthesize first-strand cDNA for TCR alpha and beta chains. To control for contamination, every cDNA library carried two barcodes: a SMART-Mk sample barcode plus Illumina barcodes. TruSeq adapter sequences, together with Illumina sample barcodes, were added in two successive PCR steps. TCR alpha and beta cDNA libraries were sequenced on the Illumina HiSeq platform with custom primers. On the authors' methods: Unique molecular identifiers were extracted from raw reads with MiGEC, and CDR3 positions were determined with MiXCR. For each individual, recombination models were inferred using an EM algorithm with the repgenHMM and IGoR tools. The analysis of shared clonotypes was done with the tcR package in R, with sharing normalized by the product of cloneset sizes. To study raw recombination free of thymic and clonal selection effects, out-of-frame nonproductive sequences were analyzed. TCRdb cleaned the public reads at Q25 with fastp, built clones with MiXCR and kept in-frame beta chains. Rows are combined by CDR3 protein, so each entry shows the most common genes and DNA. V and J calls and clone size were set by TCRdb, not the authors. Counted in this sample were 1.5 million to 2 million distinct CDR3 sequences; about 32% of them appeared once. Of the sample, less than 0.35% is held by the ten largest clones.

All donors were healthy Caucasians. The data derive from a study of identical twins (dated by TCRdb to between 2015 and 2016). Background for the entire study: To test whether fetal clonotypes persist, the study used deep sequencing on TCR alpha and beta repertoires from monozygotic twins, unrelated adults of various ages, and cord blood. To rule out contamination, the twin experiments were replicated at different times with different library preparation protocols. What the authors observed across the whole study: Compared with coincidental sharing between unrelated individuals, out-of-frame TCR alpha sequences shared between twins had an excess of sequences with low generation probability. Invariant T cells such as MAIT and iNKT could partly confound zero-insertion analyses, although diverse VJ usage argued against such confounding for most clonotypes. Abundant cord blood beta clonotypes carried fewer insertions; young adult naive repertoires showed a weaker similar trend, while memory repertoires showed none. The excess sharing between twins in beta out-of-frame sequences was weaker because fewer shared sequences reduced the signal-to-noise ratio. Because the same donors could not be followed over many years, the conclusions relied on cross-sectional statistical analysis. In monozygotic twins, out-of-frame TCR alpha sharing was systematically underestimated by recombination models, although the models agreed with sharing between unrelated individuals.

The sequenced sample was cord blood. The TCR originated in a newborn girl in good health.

The nucleotide sequence is TGTGCCAGCAGTTTGCGGACAGGGGGAGCTTTCTTT. It codes for CASSLRTGGAFF. The V gene is TRBV12-3 or TRBV12-4 and the J gene is TRBJ1-1, with TRBD1 identical over 10 junction bases. The CDR3 runs 12 residues from the cysteine to the phenylalanine. Only the CDR3 DNA stays, 36 bases, in frame from base 1. Unmatched junction bases come to 2, with V trimmed by 3 bases and J by 10 bases.